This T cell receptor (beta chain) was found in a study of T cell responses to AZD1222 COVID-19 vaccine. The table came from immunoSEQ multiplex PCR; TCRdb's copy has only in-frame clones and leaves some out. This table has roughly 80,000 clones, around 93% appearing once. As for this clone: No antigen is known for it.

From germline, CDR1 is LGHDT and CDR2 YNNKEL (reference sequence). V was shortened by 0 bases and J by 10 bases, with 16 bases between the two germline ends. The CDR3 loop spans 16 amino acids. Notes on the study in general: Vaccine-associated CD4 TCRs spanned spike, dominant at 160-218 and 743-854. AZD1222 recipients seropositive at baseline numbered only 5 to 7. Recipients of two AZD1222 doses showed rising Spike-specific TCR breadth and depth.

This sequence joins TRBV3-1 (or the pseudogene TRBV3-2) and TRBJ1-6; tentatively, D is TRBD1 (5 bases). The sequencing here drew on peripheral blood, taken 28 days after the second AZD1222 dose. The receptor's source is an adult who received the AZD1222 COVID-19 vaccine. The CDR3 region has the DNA TGTGCCAGCAGCCAAGAACCGGGTAGGGGAAGCTCACCCCTCCACTTT. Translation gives CASSQEPGRGSSPLHF.